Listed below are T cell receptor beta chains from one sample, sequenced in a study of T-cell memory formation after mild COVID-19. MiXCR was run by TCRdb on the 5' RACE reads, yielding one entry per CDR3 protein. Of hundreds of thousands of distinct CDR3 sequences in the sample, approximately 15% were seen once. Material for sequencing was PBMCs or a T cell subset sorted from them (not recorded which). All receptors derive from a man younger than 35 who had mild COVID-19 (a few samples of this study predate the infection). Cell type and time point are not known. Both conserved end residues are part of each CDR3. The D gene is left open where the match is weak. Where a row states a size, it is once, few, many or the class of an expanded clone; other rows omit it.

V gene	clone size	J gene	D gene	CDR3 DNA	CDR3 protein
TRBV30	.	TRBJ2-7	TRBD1	TGTGCCTGGGGACAGGGTAACTCCTACGAGCAGTACTTC	CAWGQGNSYEQYF
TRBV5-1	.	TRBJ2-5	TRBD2	TGCGCCAGCAGCCGACTAGCGCTGTACCAAGAGACCCAGTACTTC	CASSRLALYQETQYF
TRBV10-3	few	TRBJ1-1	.	TGTGCCATCAGCGACCCGAACTCTGAAGCTTTCTTT	CAISDPNSEAFF
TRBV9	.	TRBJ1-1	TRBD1	TGTGCCAGCAGCGTAGGACAGGGGGCAAGGGCTGAAGCTTTCTTT	CASSVGQGARAEAFF
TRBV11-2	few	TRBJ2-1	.	TGTGCCAGCACCCCGTCCGGAGAGCAGTTCTTC	CASTPSGEQFF
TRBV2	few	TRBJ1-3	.	TGTGCCAGCTCCCGGGCTGGAAACACCATATATTTT	CASSRAGNTIYF
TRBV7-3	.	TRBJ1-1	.	TGTGCCAGCAGGCCACCCCTAGAGACTGAAGCTTTCTTT	CASRPPLETEAFF
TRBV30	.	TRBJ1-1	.	TGTGCCTGGGACAGGCTCCCCTCGGCTTTCTTT	CAWDRLPSAFF
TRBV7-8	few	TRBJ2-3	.	TGTGCCAGCAGCAGGGGGGGGCTCACAGATACGCAGTATTTT	CASSRGGLTDTQYF
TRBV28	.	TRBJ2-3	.	TGTGCCAGCACCCATCATACCGGGGGTACAGATACGCAGTATTTT	CASTHHTGGTDTQYF
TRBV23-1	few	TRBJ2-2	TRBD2	TGCGCCCCAAACGCGCGGCCAGGGAGGGACACCGGGGAGCTGTTTTTT	CAPNARPGRDTGELFF
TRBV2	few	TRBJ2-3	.	TGTGCCAGCAGTGTACCAGGGGCGAGCACAGATACGCAGTATTTT	CASSVPGASTDTQYF
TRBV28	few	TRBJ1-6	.	TGTGCCAGCAGTTCTAGGTCCCGAGATTTCCACTTT	CASSSRSRDFHF
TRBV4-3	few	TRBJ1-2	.	TGCGCCAGCAGCCAAGATCGGGCCGGCAGGGGAGTTTTCGGCTACACCTTC	CASSQDRAGRGVFGYTF
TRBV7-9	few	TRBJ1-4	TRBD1	TGTGCCAGCAGCCCACCCCGACAGGGCCTGTTTTTT	CASSPPRQGLFF
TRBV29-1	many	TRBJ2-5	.	TGCAGCGTTCTCCAATCTGGGACGGAAAGGGAGACCCAGTACTTC	CSVLQSGTERETQYF
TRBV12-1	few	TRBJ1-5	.	TGTGCCAGCAGCTTTCGGGAGGGCAACAATCAGCCCCAGCATTTT	CASSFREGNNQPQHF
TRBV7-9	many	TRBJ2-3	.	TGTGCCAGCAACGACGGAGTCCGCACAGATACGCAGTATTTT	CASNDGVRTDTQYF
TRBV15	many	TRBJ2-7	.	TGTGCCACCAGCAGACAGGACTACGAGCAGTACTTC	CATSRQDYEQYF
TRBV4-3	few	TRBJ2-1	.	TGCGCCAGCAGCCAAGAATGGACCGCAGGGGCTGAGTTCTTC	CASSQEWTAGAEFF
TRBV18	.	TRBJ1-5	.	TGTGCCAGCTCAGGGGCCTTCAATCAGCCCCAGCATTTT	CASSGAFNQPQHF
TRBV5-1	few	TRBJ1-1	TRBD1	TGCGCCAGCAGCTCCGGGACAGGGGCTTGGGAAGCTTTCTTT	CASSSGTGAWEAFF
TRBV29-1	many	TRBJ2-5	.	TGCAGCGTCCGAGGACGGTACCAAGAGACCCAGTACTTC	CSVRGRYQETQYF
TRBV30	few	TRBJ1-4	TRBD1	TGTGCCTGGAGTGTCCGGGACAGGGACCTGTTTTTT	CAWSVRDRDLFF
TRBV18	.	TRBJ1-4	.	TGTGCCAGCTCACCGAATCCGGGACTGAATGAAAAACTGTTTTTT	CASSPNPGLNEKLFF
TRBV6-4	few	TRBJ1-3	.	TGTGCCAGCAGTGATCGGGCCGGGGATAACACCATATATTTT	CASSDRAGDNTIYF
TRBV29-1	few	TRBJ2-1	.	TGCAGCGGGCAGGGGGGCTCCTACAATGAGCAGTTCTTC	CSGQGGSYNEQFF
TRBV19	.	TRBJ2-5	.	TGTGCCAGTAGTGTCGGGGCCAGGGCGGAGACCCAGTACTTC	CASSVGARAETQYF